Following are 21 T cell receptor beta chains from one sample sequenced in a study of human T cells and chemical hapten exposure. TCRdb passed the RACE reads through MiXCR, listing each CDR3 protein once. The sample lists about 120,000 distinct CDR3 sequences; roughly 14% were seen once. This sample's time point: pre-sensitization, week 0. Treatment: therapeutic diphenylcyclopropenone sensitization with weekly scalp DPC. Sequencing used whole blood, obtained in connection with sensitization to the hapten diphenylcyclopropenone (DPC). Every receptor here comes from a woman aged 18-29 years with alopecia areata. Some clones in this sample may be carry-over from other donors' samples.

The J gene is TRBJ2-2, the V gene TRBV5-1, with D unclear. The CDR3 has 13 amino acids. V was trimmed by 3 bases and J by 5 bases, leaving 8 bases between them. The germline V gene has CDR1 SGHRS and CDR2 YFSETQ. Here the CDR3 reads CASSSAWTGELFF. The CDR3 bases are TGCGCCAGCAGCTCCGCGTGGACCGGGGAGCTGTTTTTT.

The rearrangement joins TRBV6-5 to TRBJ1-4; D unresolved. Germline loops: CDR1 MNHEY, CDR2 SVGAGI. The CDR3 extends over 13 amino acids. Trimming stripped 4 bases from V and 4 bases from J, with 7 bases between. The chain's CDR3 is CASSFLGNEKLFF. The DNA of the CDR3 is TGTGCCAGCAGTTTTTTGGGTAATGAAAAACTGTTTTTT.

The chain employs TRBV9 and TRBJ1-6, with D unclear. This CDR3 contains 13 residues. The germline gives CDR1 SGDLS, CDR2 YYNGEE. V was cut by 0 bases and J by 11 bases, with 9 bases left in between. The CDR3 loop is CASSVVEGTPLHF. The CDR3 DNA is TGTGCCAGCAGCGTAGTGGAGGGAACACCCCTCCACTTT.

The V gene is TRBV30, the J gene TRBJ2-3, with D uncertain. The CDR3 spans 13 residues. The germline V gene has CDR1 GTSNPN and CDR2 SVGIG (reference sequence). Trimming left V 0 bases short and J 4 bases short, with 8 bases between. CDR3 sequence: CAWSVGSPDTQYF. CDR3 in DNA: TGTGCCTGGAGTGTTGGTAGCCCAGATACGCAGTATTTT.

V usage is TRBV4-1 and J usage is TRBJ1-1; weak D call: TRBD1 (5 bases). The V end lost 4 bases, the J end lost 6 bases, and 12 bases lay between the germline ends. Germline-derived CDR1 and CDR2 are MGHRA and YSYEKL. The CDR3 length is 13 residues. The DNA of the CDR3 is TGCGCCAGCAGCCTGGGGCCCTTTTCTGAAGCTTTCTTT. Translation gives CASSLGPFSEAFF.

This clonotype was detected once. The chain carries TRBV2 and TRBJ2-7; D call uncertain. CDR3 length: 12 residues. V dropped 8 bases and J dropped 3 bases, with 11 bases sitting between them. CDR1 is SNHLY and CDR2 is FYNNEI in the germline V gene. CDR3 in DNA: TGTGCCAGCCATGACCCTTTCTACGAGCAGTACTTC. Protein product: CASHDPFYEQYF.

The chain couples TRBV9 to TRBJ2-3, with 10 bases fitting TRBD2. The CDR3 has 15 amino acids. Germline CDR1 reads SGDLS; CDR2 reads YYNGEE. V gave up 0 bases and J gave up 6 bases; unmatched junction bases: 4. CDR3 coding DNA: TGTGCCAGCAGCGTAGCAGCGGGGGGGCTTGATACGCAGTATTTT. Translated: CASSVAAGGLDTQYF.

This clonotype has only a few counts. The chain carries TRBV27 and TRBJ2-3; D remains ambiguous. This CDR3 has 13 amino acids. Germline CDR1 is MNHEY and CDR2 is SMNVEV (reference sequence). V was cut by 7 bases and J by 3 bases, with 11 bases left in between. The CDR3 bases are TGTGCCAGCAAATTTCTTAGTACAGATACGCAGTATTTT. Protein sequence: CASKFLSTDTQYF.

This clonotype was observed a few times. The chain is built from TRBV4-2 and TRBJ2-2; D is uncertain. This CDR3 is 12 amino acids long. V was cut by 0 bases and J by 8 bases, with 4 bases left in between. Germline CDR1 reads LGHNA; CDR2 reads YNFKEQ. The CDR3 DNA reads as TGTGCCAGCAGCCAAGAGCGGGGGGAGCTGTTTTTT. Translating it yields CASSQERGELFF.

This clonotype was detected a few times. V gene TRBV12-5 combines with J gene TRBJ2-1, with TRBD1 as a possible D gene (6 bases). CDR1 is LGHNT and CDR2 is FRNRAP in the germline V gene. The CDR3 is 19 residues long. Trimming removed 1 base at V and 8 bases at J, with 27 bases between. CDR3 protein: CASGLAPFNRDRYIHEQFF. The CDR3 DNA reads as TGTGCTAGTGGTTTGGCACCCTTCAACAGGGACCGGTACATCCATGAGCAGTTCTTC.

This rearrangement joins TRBV18 to TRBJ2-7; D gene unclear. V was shortened by 1 base and J by 2 bases, with 12 bases between the two germline ends. Germline CDR1 reads KGHSH; CDR2 reads LQKENI. CDR3 size: 15 residues. The chain's CDR3 is CASSPHPGEAYEQYF. The CDR3 DNA reads TGTGCCAGCTCACCACACCCGGGCGAGGCCTACGAGCAGTACTTC.

This rearrangement joins TRBV20-1 to TRBJ2-1; D tentatively reads TRBD1 or TRBD2 (5 bases each). Trimming pared 5 bases from V and 8 bases from J, leaving 19 bases between. The germline gives CDR1 DFQATT, CDR2 SNEGSKA (reference sequence). This CDR3 has 14 residues. CDR3 sequence: CSALPGASIDEQFF. The CDR3, as DNA: TGCAGTGCTCTCCCCGGGGCTAGCATCGATGAGCAGTTCTTC.

The table lists this clonotype with many counts. The chain employs TRBV6-1 and TRBJ1-1; D is ambiguous. V was clipped by 6 bases and J by 11 bases, with 7 bases between them. This CDR3 has 9 residues. The germline V gene encodes CDR1 MNHNS and CDR2 SASEGT. Written as DNA, the CDR3 is TGTGCCAGCAGGGGCTCTGCTTTCTTT. As protein: CASRGSAFF.

This clonotype occurred a few times. V usage is TRBV7-3 and J usage is TRBJ1-2; perhaps TRBD1 as D (5 bases). The germline CDR1 and CDR2 sequences are SGHTA and FQGTGA. Trimming took off 1 base at V and 10 bases at J, with 16 bases between the two ends. This CDR3 region has 14 residues. The CDR3 sequence: CASSLNGAVGDYTF. The CDR3 DNA is TGTGCCAGCAGCTTAAATGGGGCTGTAGGAGACTACACCTTC.

This clonotype was picked up a small number of times. The rearrangement links TRBV20-1 to TRBJ1-1; the match to TRBD1 covers 10 bases. The V and J ends lost 4 bases and 4 bases, in that order; junction bases with no gene match: 9. The CDR3 runs to 15 residues. The germline CDR1 and CDR2 sequences are DFQATT and SNEGSKA (reference sequence). CDR3 DNA sequence: TGCAGTGCTAATGATGGGACAGGGGTTCCCACTGAAGCTTTCTTT. Translating gives CSANDGTGVPTEAFF.

This clonotype was seen a few times. This chain joins TRBV28 and TRBJ1-5, with D unclear. The V gene lost 10 bases and the J gene lost 8 bases, with 24 bases spanning the gap. This CDR3 region has 15 residues. Germline values: CDR1 MDHEN, CDR2 SYDVKM. The CDR3 reads CAIPLRTLRPEPQHF. CDR3 nucleotides: TGTGCCATCCCCCTCCGGACCCTAAGACCGGAGCCCCAGCATTTT.

This clonotype occurred a few times. The chain couples TRBV7-2 to TRBJ2-1; no reliable D call. Germline V CDR1 and CDR2: SGHTA, FQGNSA. The CDR3 runs 13 residues. V was shortened by 1 base and J by 14 bases, with 15 bases between the two germline ends. This CDR3 reads CASSLVVTGSKFF. The CDR3 coding sequence is TGTGCCAGCAGCTTAGTAGTCACCGGTTCGAAGTTCTTC.

There are a few counts of this clonotype. J is TRBJ2-7 and V is TRBV10-3; perhaps TRBD2 as D (7 bases). This CDR3 contains 14 residues. Germline V gives CDR1 ENHRY, CDR2 SYGVKD. The germline V and J ends were trimmed by 0 bases and 6 bases, with 12 bases remaining between them. Here the CDR3 reads CAISESGGGREQYF. The CDR3 region has the DNA TGTGCCATCAGTGAGTCGGGAGGGGGGCGCGAGCAGTACTTC.

This clonotype was seen a handful of times. The genes are TRBV5-8 and TRBJ2-3, with 7 bases that match TRBD1. Germline trimming cut 7 bases from V and 1 base from J; bases unmatched to any gene: 9. Germline CDR1 is SGHTS and CDR2 is YDEGEE. This CDR3 comprises 15 residues. Here the CDR3 DNA reads TGTGCCAGCGGAAGACAGGGTAGGGGCACAGATACGCAGTATTTT. Translating gives CASGRQGRGTDTQYF.

The J gene is TRBJ2-2, the V gene TRBV6-1; tentatively, D is TRBD1 (6 bases). There are 15 residues in the CDR3. Trimming removed 6 bases at V and 5 bases at J, with 16 bases between. CDR1 is MNHNS and CDR2 is SASEGT in the germline V gene. Here the CDR3 DNA reads TGTGCCAGCAGGGTCGGACAGTTTGTAACCGGGGAGCTGTTTTTT. The encoded protein is CASRVGQFVTGELFF.

The chain couples TRBV6-2 or TRBV6-3 to TRBJ2-1; 7 nucleotides match TRBD2. The CDR3 runs to 16 residues. Trimming removed 3 bases from V and 4 bases from J; junction bases left unmatched: 9. Germline CDR1 reads MNHEY; CDR2 reads SVGEGT. The CDR3 coding sequence is TGTGCCAGCAGTTATCGACTAGCCGGGTTATACAATGAGCAGTTCTTC. It yields the protein CASSYRLAGLYNEQFF.